The 30 T cell receptor beta chains reported below all come from one sample, sequenced in a study of T cell clonality in common variable immunodeficiency. Study conclusions and caveats: Common variable immunodeficiency TCR beta sequences reportedly had fewer deletions and N-nucleotide insertions.

Sequencing used immunoSEQ multiplex PCR; TCRdb keeps in-frame clones, though not all of them. This sample includes about 23,000 clones with no singletons; its ten biggest clones take up about 9.1%. Antigens for these TCRs are unknown. The sample taken for sequencing was peripheral blood mononuclear cells. These receptors all stem from a human donor with common variable immunodeficiency.

In regard to this clone: The read is 3 residues too short to cover the CDR3 end, so that end is filled in from the germline J gene. V gene TRBV5-6 combines with J gene TRBJ1-2; D is unresolved. The V gene's germline CDR1 is SGHDT and CDR2 YYEEEE. The CDR3 is made up of 14 amino acids. The CDR3 sequence is CASSLEQYGYGYTF. The CDR3 DNA, read in part, is TGTGCCAGCAGCTTGGAACAGTATGGATACGGC.

The table lists this clone with a few counts. Coverage ceases 3 residues before the CDR3 finishes, and the germline J gene fills in the end. The V gene is TRBV7-2, the J gene TRBJ2-7; D perhaps matches TRBD1 (6 bases). Per the germline V gene, CDR1 is SGHTA and CDR2 is FQGNSA. V dropped 0 bases and J dropped 2 bases, with 14 bases sitting between them. The CDR3 has 16 residues. The covered CDR3 bases are TGTGCCAGCAGCTTAGCGTTTCAGGGGCCGGCCTACGAG. It is translated as CASSLAFQGPAYE. In full, the CDR3 is CASSLAFQGPAYEQYF.

This clone was counted many times. The read is 3 residues too short to cover the CDR3 end, so that end is filled in from the germline J gene. V usage is TRBV6-1 and J usage is TRBJ2-3; 11 bases agree with TRBD2. Unmatched junction bases numbered 3, after V lost 0 bases and J lost 7 bases. The CDR3 loop spans 15 amino acids. Germline assignment: CDR1 MNHNS and CDR2 SASEGT. Incomplete CDR3 DNA: TGTGCCAGCAGTGAAGCGCCTAGCGGGGGGAATACG. This encodes CASSEAPSGGNT. The CDR3 in its entirety is CASSEAPSGGNTQYF.

At least ten counts were recorded for this clone. Read data end 3 residues before the CDR3 end; the end is taken from the germline J gene. This chain connects TRBV19 to TRBJ2-3, with TRBD2 matching 10 bases. From germline, CDR1 is LNHDA and CDR2 SQIVND (reference sequence). The CDR3 totals 15 residues. The junction had 10 bases not matched to a gene; V was cut back by 7 bases and J by 6 bases. CDR3 DNA (partial): TGTGCCAGTACCCTTAGCGGGGGGCAAGCGGATACG. Amino acids: CASTLSGGQADT. The CDR3 in full is CASTLSGGQADTQYF.

This clone was counted only a few times. CDR3 loop: CASSFITGGRDTQYF. CDR3 DNA, as far as it was read: TGTGCCAGCAGCTTTATCACAGGGGGTAGGGATACG. The chain combines TRBV5-6 with TRBJ2-3; 8 bases fit TRBD1. The observed sequence ends 3 residues before the CDR3 terminus, with the missing tail filled in from the germline J gene. This CDR3 contains 15 residues. V lost 2 bases and J lost 6; bases outside the gene matches: 8. CDR1 is SGHDT, CDR2 YYEEEE, per germline.

This clone has only a few counts. The read comes to an end 3 residues before the CDR3 does, leaving the germline J gene to fill in the end. The chain links TRBV6-2 or TRBV6-3 to TRBJ1-5, with no clear D. The CDR3 has 15 residues. CDR1 and CDR2 (germline): MNHEY, SVGEGT. The V end lost 2 bases, the J end lost 6 bases, and 14 bases lay between the germline ends. The CDR3 bases that were read are TGTGCCAGCAGTTACCGGGGAGGAGGTAGTCAGCCC. Protein sequence: CASSYRGGGSQP. The entire CDR3 is CASSYRGGGSQPQHF.

In its sample, this clone was seen many times. The read falls 3 residues short of the CDR3 end, and the missing part is taken from the germline J gene. This chain uses TRBV18 with TRBJ2-7, with a weak D call TRBD1 (6 bases). Germline loops: CDR1 KGHSH, CDR2 LQKENI. Trimming shortened V by 3 bases and J by 2 bases, and 11 bases separated the two germline ends. This CDR3 is built from 14 residues. CDR3 DNA (partial): TGTGCCAGCTCACCCCGGGACATCCCCTACGAG. Its translation: CASSPRDIPYE. The CDR3 reads in full as CASSPRDIPYEQYF.

This clone was seen repeatedly, ten times or more. The read ends 3 residues shy of where the CDR3 ends; the end is completed using the germline J gene. The chain recombines TRBV5-1 with TRBJ1-1; 9 nucleotides line up with TRBD1. The trim removed 4 bases at V and 4 bases at J, leaving 8 bases unmatched. The germline V gene has CDR1 SGHRS and CDR2 YFSETQ. The CDR3 loop spans 15 amino acids. The sequenced part of the CDR3 DNA is TGCGCCAGCAGCCTACCAACAGGGGGCCGCACTGAA. Residues: CASSLPTGGRTE. The whole CDR3 sequence is CASSLPTGGRTEAFF. Using reference TRBV5-1 and TRBJ1-1 for the parts outside the CDR3, the full variable domain is KAGVTQTPRYLIKTRGQQVTLSCSPISGHRSVSWYQQTPGQGLQFLFEYFSETQRNKGNFPGRFSGRQFSNSRSEMNVSTLELGDSALYLCASSLPTGGRTEAFFGQGTRLTVV.

This clone was counted between two and nine times. The CDR3 goes on 3 residues after the read ends, and that part is filled in from the germline J gene. The chain recombines TRBV5-4 with TRBJ2-7; tentative D call: TRBD1 (6 bases). Trimming removed 1 base at V and 1 base at J, with 6 bases between. The germline V gene has CDR1 SGHNT and CDR2 YYREEE (reference sequence). This CDR3 has 13 amino acids. The part of the CDR3 DNA that was read is TGTGCCAGCAGCTTGCAGGGGTCCTACGAG. The encoded protein is CASSLQGSYE. The CDR3 as a whole reads CASSLQGSYEQYF.

This clone was counted only a few times. From the germline J gene comes the end of the CDR3, since the read stops 3 residues before it. The chain is built from TRBV7-2 and TRBJ2-7; D not resolved. From germline, CDR1 is SGHTA and CDR2 FQGNSA. The length of the CDR3 is 13 residues. Trimming took 5 bases from V and 5 from J, leaving 13 bases between them. The sequenced CDR3 bases are TGTGCCAGCAGCCAGGCCTTTCACCACGAG. It specifies CASSQAFHHE. The whole CDR3 reads CASSQAFHHEQYF.

There are a few counts of this clone. The CDR3 goes on 3 residues after the read ends, and that part is filled in from the germline J gene. The V and J genes are TRBV30 and TRBJ1-6; a weak D match, TRBD1 (5 bases). The germline gives CDR1 GTSNPN, CDR2 SVGIG (reference sequence). The CDR3 consists of 16 residues. V shed 5 bases and J shed 0 bases, with 14 bases lying between them. CDR3 sequence reads: CAWGTGGSSYNSPLHF. The sequenced part of the CDR3 DNA is TGTGCCTGGGGGACGGGGGGAAGCTCCTATAATTCACCC.

In its sample, this clone ranks as medium-sized. From the germline J gene comes the end of the CDR3, since the read stops 3 residues before it. This rearrangement joins TRBV19 to TRBJ2-5; 7 positions match TRBD2. This CDR3 spans 16 amino acids. Germline CDR1 is LNHDA and CDR2 is SQIVND (reference sequence). With 0 bases clipped from V and 2 bases from J, the junction kept 6 bases outside the gene matches. Here the CDR3 reads CASSIDSSGVQETQYF. Partial CDR3 DNA: TGTGCCAGTAGTATAGATTCCAGCGGGGTGCAAGAGACC.

As to this clone: Read sequence stops 3 residues before the CDR3 end, and the germline J gene provides the missing end. V gene TRBV11-2 combines with J gene TRBJ1-1, with TRBD1 matching over 7 bases. The V segment lost 4 bases and the J segment 0 bases; nucleotides outside the gene matches: 5. The CDR3 sequence is 15 residues long. The germline gives CDR1 SGHAT, CDR2 FQNNGV. The sequenced part of the CDR3 DNA is TGTGCCAGCAGCTCTTCGACAGGGTTGAACACTGAA. Its translation is CASSSSTGLNTE. The entire CDR3 protein is CASSSSTGLNTEAFF.

The sample holds many counts of this clone. The CDR3 is cut off 3 residues early in the read; its end comes from the germline J gene. The V and J genes are TRBV19 and TRBJ1-5, with D unclear. The V gene's germline CDR1 is LNHDA and CDR2 SQIVND (reference sequence). The V end was cut by 0 bases, the J end by 0 bases, with 9 bases between. The CDR3 covers 16 residues. CDR3 bases read: TGTGCCAGTAGTATAGACGGTTACTATAGCAATCAGCCC. The encoded protein is CASSIDGYYSNQP. The entire CDR3 protein is CASSIDGYYSNQPQHF. The full variable domain, in which reference TRBV19 and TRBJ1-5 provide the parts outside the CDR3, is DGGITQSPKYLFRKEGQNVTLSCEQNLNHDAMYWYRQDPGQGLRLIYYSQIVNDFQKGDIAEGYSVSREKKESFPLTVTSAQKNPTAFYLCASSIDGYYSNQPQHFGDGTRLSIL.

This clone appeared many times. Coverage ceases 3 residues before the CDR3 finishes, and the germline J gene fills in the end. The rearrangement links TRBV18 to TRBJ2-4; possible D gene TRBD1, 5 bases. The CDR3 runs 14 residues. Germline V CDR1 and CDR2: KGHSH, LQKENI. V was clipped by 5 bases and J by 2 bases, with 10 bases between them. Partial CDR3 DNA: TGTGCCAGCTCAGTGGACATATCCAAAAACATT. Translated: CASSVDISKNI. The whole CDR3 sequence is CASSVDISKNIQYF. Together with reference TRBV18 and TRBJ2-4, the CDR3 gives the full variable domain: NAGVMQNPRHLVRRRGQEARLRCSPMKGHSHVYWYRQLPEEGLKFMVYLQKENIIDESGMPKERFSAEFPKEGPSILRIQQVVRGDSAAYFCASSVDISKNIQYFGAGTRLSVL.

Many counts were recorded for this clone. The CDR3 is cut off 3 residues early in the read; its end comes from the germline J gene. The chain joins TRBV19 to TRBJ1-1, with D perhaps TRBD1 (6 bases). Germline lookup yields CDR1 LNHDA and CDR2 SQIVND (reference sequence). This CDR3 spans 13 amino acids. Between the trimmed V and J ends, which lost 8 bases and 5 bases, there was a span of 15 bases. CDR3 amino acids: CASQPSGVTEAFF. CDR3 DNA (partial): TGTGCCAGTCAACCCTCAGGGGTGACTGAA.

This clone was picked up a small number of times. The read terminates 3 residues ahead of where the CDR3 ends, so the germline J gene completes it. The chain employs TRBV19 and TRBJ1-6; D unresolved. In germline, CDR1 is LNHDA, CDR2 SQIVND (reference sequence). V gave up 4 bases and J gave up 12 bases, with 4 bases separating them. This CDR3 region has 10 residues. The CDR3 DNA, read in part, is TGTGCCAGTAGTAACTTACCC. Translated, it gives CASSNLP. The entire CDR3 reads CASSNLPLHF.

With respect to this clone: Sequencing ends 3 residues short of the CDR3 end; the germline J gene provides the rest. The V and J genes are TRBV7-8 and TRBJ1-6, with 11 bases identical to TRBD1. This CDR3 is built from 16 residues. The V gene end was trimmed by 5 bases and the J gene end by 10 bases; junction bases not matched to a gene: 10. From germline, CDR1 is SGHVS and CDR2 FQNEAQ. The part of the CDR3 DNA that was read is TGTGCCAGCAGCCGGACAGGGGGCGACGACCTCTCACCC. Translation gives CASSRTGGDDLSP. The whole CDR3 sequence reads CASSRTGGDDLSPLHF.

There are a few counts of this clone. The read ends 3 residues before the CDR3 terminus; that terminus is restored from the germline J gene. The chain couples TRBV19 to TRBJ2-4; 8 nucleotides align to TRBD1. CDR1 and CDR2 (germline): LNHDA, SQIVND (reference sequence). The CDR3 has 18 residues. The junction had 11 bases not matched to a gene; V was cut back by 4 bases and J by 0 bases. CDR3 in amino acids: CASSTPPQGALAKNIQYF. CDR3 DNA (partial): TGTGCCAGTAGTACTCCGCCGCAGGGGGCTCTAGCCAAAAACATT.

This clone came up many times. The read ends 3 residues shy of where the CDR3 ends; the end is completed using the germline J gene. This chain uses TRBV20-1 with TRBJ2-7; D might be TRBD1 (5 bases). V shed 4 bases and J shed 4 bases, with 11 bases lying between them. CDR3 length: 12 amino acids. Germline V gene data show CDR1 as DFQATT and CDR2 as SNEGSKA (reference sequence). The CDR3: CSATGISYEQYF. The covered CDR3 bases are TGCAGTGCTACAGGGATAAGTTACGAG.

As to this clone: The read gets to within 3 residues of the CDR3 end, and the germline J gene fills in the rest. The chain recombines TRBV30 with TRBJ2-2; TRBD2 aligns across 8 bases. J lost 7 bases, V lost 2 bases, and 15 bases had no gene match. This CDR3 region has 17 residues. CDR1 is GTSNPN, CDR2 SVGIG, per germline (reference sequence). The CDR3 DNA, read in part, is TGTGCCTGGAGTTTAACCCCCCCTCAGCGGGGGATCGGGGAG. Translation: CAWSLTPPQRGIGE. The entire CDR3 sequence reads CAWSLTPPQRGIGELFF.

Points on this clone: One junction end does not reproduce the germline sequence, and a read error may be involved. Read sequence stops 3 residues before the CDR3 end, and the germline J gene provides the missing end. This chain connects TRBV7-7 to TRBJ2-5, with TRBD1 matching 10 bases. CDR1 and CDR2 (germline): SSHAT, FNYEAQ (reference sequence). This CDR3 is 14 amino acids long. CDR3 bases read: TGTGCTAGCAGCTCCGGGACAGGGGCAGAGACC. This gives the protein CASSSGTGAET. The whole CDR3 is CASSSGTGAETQYF. The complete variable domain, with remaining parts taken from reference TRBV7-7 and TRBJ2-5, reads GAGVSQSPRYKVTKRGQDVTLRCDPISSHATLYWYQQALGQGPEFLTYFNYEAQPDKSGLPSDRFSAERPEGSISTLTIQRTEQRDSAMYRCASSSGTGAETQYFGPGTRLLVL.

At least ten counts were recorded for this clone. The missing CDR3 end, 3 residues past where the read stops, is filled in from the germline J gene. The chain recombines TRBV10-3 with TRBJ1-1, with a possible D match to TRBD1 (6 bases). Germline CDR1 ENHRY, CDR2 SYGVKD. The germline V and J ends were trimmed by 10 bases and 3 bases, with 15 bases remaining between them. This CDR3 comprises 13 residues. The CDR3 bases that were read are TGTGCCACACAGGGTTCGCCGGACACTGAA. Protein product: CATQGSPDTE. The complete CDR3 protein is CATQGSPDTEAFF.

A remark on this clone: The observed sequence ends 3 residues before the CDR3 terminus, with the missing tail filled in from the germline J gene. This chain connects TRBV7-8 to TRBJ1-1, with D hard to call. CDR1 SGHVS and CDR2 FQNEAQ come from the germline V gene. The CDR3 is made up of 15 amino acids. V lost 3 bases and J 3 bases, leaving 14 bases between the germline ends. CDR3 bases read: TGTGCCAGCAGCTTTTTAGCCGGAGCGGACACTGAA. This encodes CASSFLAGADTE. The entire CDR3 protein reads CASSFLAGADTEAFF.

This clone was found a few times. The read comes to an end 3 residues before the CDR3 does, leaving the germline J gene to fill in the end. The V and J genes are TRBV30 and TRBJ1-1; D perhaps matches TRBD1 (5 bases). Germline V gene lookup returns CDR1 GTSNPN and CDR2 SVGIG (reference sequence). The V end was cut by 4 bases, the J end by 2 bases, with 17 bases between. CDR3 size: 15 residues. The CDR3 DNA, read in part, is TGTGCCTGGACCCCCTTAAATAGGGGAAACACTGAA. Translation gives CAWTPLNRGNTE. The complete CDR3 reads CAWTPLNRGNTEAFF.

This clone has a handful of counts. The read comes to an end 3 residues before the CDR3 does, leaving the germline J gene to fill in the end. The chain recombines TRBV7-8 with TRBJ1-1, with D tentatively TRBD1 (5 bases). Germline V gene sequence: CDR1 SGHVS, CDR2 FQNEAQ. CDR3 size: 11 residues. The CDR3 loop reads CASSNQGHAFF. The sequenced CDR3 bases are TGTGCCAGCAGTAATCAGGGTCAT.

This clone was detected many times. From the germline J gene comes the end of the CDR3, since the read stops 3 residues before it. The genes are TRBV3-1 (or the pseudogene TRBV3-2) and TRBJ2-1; TRBD2 matches at 12 bases. From germline, CDR1 is LGHDT and CDR2 YNNKEL (reference sequence). The CDR3 has 15 amino acids. Unmatched junction bases numbered 3, after V lost 4 bases and J lost 5 bases. CDR3 bases read: TGTGCCAGCAGCCGTCTAGCGGGGGGGAACAATGAG. As protein: CASSRLAGGNNE. The full CDR3 protein reads CASSRLAGGNNEQFF.

This clone was counted a few times. The read comes to an end 3 residues before the CDR3 does, leaving the germline J gene to fill in the end. The chain links TRBV7-9 to TRBJ2-3; tentatively, D is TRBD2 (6 bases). CDR1 is SEHNR, CDR2 FQNEAQ, per germline (reference sequence). Between the trimmed V and J ends, which lost 3 bases and 1 base, there was a span of 11 bases. The CDR3 loop spans 15 amino acids. The CDR3: CASSLNRRGTDTQYF. CDR3 DNA (partial): TGTGCCAGCAGCTTGAATCGGAGGGGCACAGATACG.

As regards this clone: The read ends 3 residues early relative to the CDR3; the germline J gene fills the gap. The J gene is TRBJ2-5, the V gene TRBV19; 8 bases are a match to TRBD1. Per the germline V gene, CDR1 is LNHDA and CDR2 is SQIVND (reference sequence). J gave up 6 bases and V 5 bases, and 5 bases lay outside the gene matches. The CDR3 covers 13 residues. CDR3 region: CASSLDREQTQYF. The CDR3 DNA, read in part, is TGTGCCAGTAGTCTGGACAGGGAGCAGACC.

This clone was seen ten or more times. The read ends 3 residues shy of where the CDR3 ends; the end is completed using the germline J gene. The chain carries TRBV6-2 or TRBV6-3 and TRBJ2-1; 8 bases match TRBD2. V lost 1 base and J lost 4; bases outside the gene matches: 6. Germline V gene data show CDR1 as MNHEY and CDR2 as SVGEGT. This CDR3 is 16 amino acids long. CDR3 in amino acids: CASSYWEASGYNEQFF. The sequenced CDR3 bases are TGTGCCAGCAGTTACTGGGAGGCTAGCGGGTACAATGAG.